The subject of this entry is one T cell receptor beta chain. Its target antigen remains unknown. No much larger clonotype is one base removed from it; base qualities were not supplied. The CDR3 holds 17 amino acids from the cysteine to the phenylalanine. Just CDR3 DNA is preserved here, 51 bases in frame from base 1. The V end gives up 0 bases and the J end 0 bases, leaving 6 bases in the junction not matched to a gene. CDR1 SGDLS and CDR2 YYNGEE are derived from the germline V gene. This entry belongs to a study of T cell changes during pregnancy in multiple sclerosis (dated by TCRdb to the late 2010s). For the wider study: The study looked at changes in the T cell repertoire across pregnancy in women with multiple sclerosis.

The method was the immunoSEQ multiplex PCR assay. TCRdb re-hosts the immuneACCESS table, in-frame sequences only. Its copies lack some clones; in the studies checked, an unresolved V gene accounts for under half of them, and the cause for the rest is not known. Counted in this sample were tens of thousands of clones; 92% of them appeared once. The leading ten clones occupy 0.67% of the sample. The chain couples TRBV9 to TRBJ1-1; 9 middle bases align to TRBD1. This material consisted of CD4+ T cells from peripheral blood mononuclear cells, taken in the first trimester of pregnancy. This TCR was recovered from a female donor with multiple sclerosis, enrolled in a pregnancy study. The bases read TGTGCCAGCAGCGTAGACCCGACAGGGGGGATGAACACTGAAGCTTTCTTT. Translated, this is CASSVDPTGGMNTEAFF.